This TCR beta chain was recovered during a study of blood T cell repertoires in COVID-19. Overall study context: Nucleic acid was either cDNA or gDNA, and it came from T cells, B-cell-depleted T cells, or PBMCs.

The V segment lost 1 base and the J segment 6 bases; nucleotides outside the gene matches: 5. The CDR3 spans 15 residues. Germline V CDR1 and CDR2: LGHDT, YNNKEL (reference sequence). Under the authors' procedure: Estimation of nucleated cell counts was performed using reference gene primer amplification. Here immunoSEQ multiplex PCR was the method, and the copy in TCRdb shows in-frame clones only, minus some. V and J calls and clone size are those listed in that table; D and trimming were worked out from the DNA. The table lists under 200,000 clones, over 80% of them singletons. Each participant's cohort was designated according to participant-reported clinical history. Either two negative PCRs, clearance, or symptom resolution qualified Cohort 3 donors as recovered.

The receptor was derived from a woman aged 55-70 years who had recovered from COVID-19. The material sequenced was PBMCs or T cells enriched from blood (not recorded which). This chain joins TRBV3-1 (or the pseudogene TRBV3-2) and TRBJ1-5; 8 bases are shared with TRBD1. CDR3: CASSQVSGGGQPQHF. DNA for the CDR3: TGTGCCAGCAGCCAAGTCTCAGGGGGCGGTCAGCCCCAGCATTTT.